The clone carrying this TCR beta chain was observed a single time. This record comes from a study of PD-L1 blockade in urothelial cancer. The overall study: Between 0 and 3 chemotherapy regimens preceded treatment for each patient. At 3 weeks after treatment start (second dose) and again at 6 weeks, blood was analyzed. Across blood samples, T cells had a median count of about 140,000.

Some clones are missing from TCRdb's copy, which holds only in-frame ones; the method was immunoSEQ multiplex PCR. The sample shows under 40,000 clones, 80% to 90% of them seen only once. The time point here: peripheral blood 6 weeks after treatment start. Germline V gives CDR1 MNHEY, CDR2 SVGAGI. Germline trimming cut 6 bases from V and 3 bases from J; bases unmatched to any gene: 7. This CDR3 spans 15 amino acids. The V call is TRBV6-5, the J call TRBJ1-3; 8 bases map to TRBD1. The sample consisted of PBMCs, taken around atezolizumab (anti-PD-L1) treatment. This TCR derives from an elderly man with urothelial cancer. The CDR3 nucleotides read TGTGCCAGCAGGGACAGGGCAATCTTTGGAAACACCATATATTTT. Translating it yields CASRDRAIFGNTIYF.